This T cell receptor (beta chain) was captured in a study of blood T cells in healthy people across ages (dated by TCRdb to about 2015). In terms of the full investigation: In model experiments, template switching captured roughly one uniquely barcoded TCR beta cDNA molecule for every two T cells. Age-related changes in TCR beta repertoire diversity were measured in the study by deep sequencing normalized with unique cDNA molecular identifiers. Donors were grouped into four age groups: young (average approximately 15 years), middle-aged (about 38), aged (around 66) and long-lived (approximately 82). To avoid experimental bias, donors of different ages were distributed randomly across sequencing lanes. For two donors (one aged 18 to 29 and one aged 80 or older), the study analyzed two additional independent replicas of 1 million unique cDNA reads from the same blood draw. Here is what the overall study found, with its caveats: There was a strong correlation between observed TCR beta diversity and the percentage of naive T cells measured by flow cytometry. Donor CMV infection status was unknown, potentially confounding age-related changes in expanded clonotypes. Estimates of total diversity from one million sequenced T cells were regarded as lower bounds and underestimates. Observed TCR beta diversity per million T cells fell roughly linearly with age, and a significant reduction was already apparent by age roughly 40. Compared with the aged group, the long-lived group had more naive CD4+ T cells, fewer expanded clones and increased TCR diversity, a pattern suggesting age selection. Since profiling was done on bulk unsorted PBMCs, naive and antigen-experienced compartments could not be conclusively compared.

Reading the germline V gene gives CDR1 SQVTM and CDR2 ANQGSEA. Its CDR3 holds 14 amino acids, cysteine through phenylalanine. The entry retains the CDR3 DNA only, 42 bases that are in frame from base 1. Relative to germline, V is missing 3 bases and J is missing 5 bases, with 4 bases of the junction outside any gene match. To note about this clonotype: The clone's antigen remains unknown. It has no much larger one-base neighbor in the sample; base qualities were not kept.

Library prep was done by 5' RACE. Sequencing instrument: Illumina HiSeq 2500. The second PCR ran for roughly 7 to 12 cycles and used a J-beta primer mix along with a sample-barcoded 5' primer. Each TCR beta cDNA molecule received a unique molecular identifier from a template-switch 5' adaptor carrying 12 random nucleotides. Each sample yielded at least 2.5 million CDR3-containing paired-end reads. All of the RNA was converted into first-strand cDNA using the Mint cDNA synthesis kit, with a TRBC-specific oligonucleotide serving as the primer. After uracil-DNA glycosylase treatment, a first 18-cycle PCR used universal primers M1SS and BC2_uni_R on all cDNA. The published analysis was carried out like this. For normalization, 1 million high-quality reads, each with a distinct molecular identifier, were randomly selected from each sample. Instead of being binned into consensus sequences, reads that shared molecular identifiers were thrown out. CDR3 identification, clonotype clustering and error correction used MiTCR with a Q25 quality threshold and the strictest error-elimination algorithm. A nonparametric unseen species model with Euler transformation was used to estimate a lower bound on total TCR beta diversity. TCRdb's own reprocessing of the public reads used fastp at Q25 and MiXCR and kept productive beta chains. Identical CDR3 protein sequences are pooled into one entry, listed with their most common genes and DNA. The V and J calls were not made by the authors but by TCRdb's processing. For this sample there are approximately 1.5 million distinct CDR3 sequences; approximately 43% appear just once. The top ten clonotypes cover roughly 3.7% of the sample.

Donors were approximately 42 systemically healthy Caucasian individuals from Russia aged roughly 6 to 90 years. Roughly 11 milliliters of peripheral blood were drawn from each donor into EDTA-treated Vacutainer tubes. Ficoll-Paque density-gradient centrifugation was used to isolate PBMCs, with at least 6 million per sample. Total RNA, at least 6 micrograms per sample, was extracted from PBMCs with Trizol reagent. The percentages of naive CD45RAhigh/CD27high T cells were determined by flow cytometry on a PBMC aliquot from every donor. The source is a woman aged 18 to 35 in good health. The sequenced sample consisted of blood. This chain is built from TRBV29-1 and TRBJ2-2; 9 bases in between match TRBD1. Read as DNA, the sequence is TGCAGCGTTGAGGGACAGGGAGTTACCGGGGAGCTGTTTTTT. The resulting protein is CSVEGQGVTGELFF.